The 28 T cell receptor beta chains below come from one sample, sequenced in a study of beta chain features in type 1 diabetes. Reverse transcribing all isolated RNA meant expressed TCRB transcripts were sequenced. Clones were read by immunoSEQ multiplex PCR, and TCRdb kept only the in-frame ones, dropping some. The data hold a few hundred thousand clones, with roughly 14% observed a single time. These TCRs are of unknown antigen specificity. Findings and caveats of the study: For Type 1 diabetes patients, all four CD4+ subsets carried TCRB CDR3s that were moderately but significantly shorter.

What was sequenced was naive CD4+ T cells from blood. These receptors originate from a woman between 18 and 29 years old with type 1 diabetes.

The gene calls are TRBV14 and TRBJ2-7; TRBD1 is a possible D gene (5 bases). The CDR3 length is 16 residues. Deletions cut 1 base from V and 0 bases from J, with 13 bases between. Per the germline V gene, CDR1 is SGHDN and CDR2 is FVKESK. The DNA for the CDR3 is TGTGCCAGCAGCCAAGCTTACACCAGGGACTCCTACGAGCAGTACTTC. This gives the protein CASSQAYTRDSYEQYF.

This clone was seen a handful of times. The genes are TRBV15 and TRBJ1-3; D gene uncertain. The V end was cut by 3 bases, the J end by 4 bases, with 4 bases between. The germline V gene has CDR1 LNHNV and CDR2 YYDKDF (reference sequence). CDR3 length: 12 residues. The CDR3 coding sequence is TGTGCCACCAGCAGTCTGGGAAACACCATATATTTT. Its translation: CATSSLGNTIYF.

CDR3 bases: TGTGCCAGCAGTTACTCCATGGGGGGAGCCAAAAACATTCAGTACTTC. This encodes CASSYSMGGAKNIQYF. V gene TRBV6-5 combines with J gene TRBJ2-4, with D possibly being TRBD2 (6 bases). The germline V gene has CDR1 MNHEY and CDR2 SVGAGI. V was trimmed by 0 bases and J by 0 bases, leaving 9 bases between them. CDR3 length: 16 residues.

In this sample, this clone turned up a few times. The DNA for the CDR3 is TGTGCCAGCAGTTTCGTAGCGGAGCAGTTCTTC. Translated, it gives CASSFVAEQFF. The chain carries TRBV28 and TRBJ2-1; D possibly corresponds to TRBD2 (5 bases). V lost 3 bases, J lost 10 bases, and 7 bases lay in between. Germline CDR1 is MDHEN and CDR2 is SYDVKM. This CDR3 comprises 11 residues.

V gene TRBV25-1 combines with J gene TRBJ2-2, with D possibly being TRBD1 (5 bases). The CDR3 has 14 residues. Trimming removed 4 bases from V and 4 bases from J, with 10 bases in between. Germline-derived CDR1 and CDR2 are MGHDK and SYGVNS. The CDR3: CASSGQGGTGELFF. CDR3 coding DNA: TGTGCCAGCAGTGGGCAGGGCGGCACCGGGGAGCTGTTTTTT.

The chain has TRBV11-3 and TRBJ2-5; a possible D gene is TRBD2 (7 bases). Germline V gene data show CDR1 as SGHNT and CDR2 as YENEEA. Trimming pared 5 bases from V and 4 bases from J, leaving 14 bases between. This CDR3 contains 14 residues. CDR3 residues: CASSGRGGGETQYF. CDR3 sequence (DNA): TGTGCCAGCAGCGGGCGGGGAGGGGGAGAGACCCAGTACTTC.

In this sample, this clone turned up a few times. This chain links TRBV7-9 with TRBJ2-5, with 11 nucleotides matching TRBD2. Unmatched junction bases numbered 7, after V lost 11 bases and J lost 5 bases. In germline, CDR1 is SEHNR, CDR2 FQNEAQ (reference sequence). The CDR3 is made up of 13 amino acids. This chain's CDR3 is CAGLLAGEETQYF. CDR3 bases: TGTGCCGGCCTACTAGCGGGAGAGGAGACCCAGTACTTC.

This clone has only a few counts. This chain joins TRBV7-2 and TRBJ2-7; 14 bases fit TRBD2. Trimming cost V 4 bases and J 4 bases; bases outside gene matches: 6. The germline V gene encodes CDR1 SGHTA and CDR2 FQGNSA. The CDR3 covers 16 residues. The CDR3 loop reads CASSSPGTSGSYEQYF. The CDR3 bases are TGTGCCAGCAGCTCACCTGGGACTAGCGGGAGTTACGAGCAGTACTTC.

This clone was recorded a few times. The chain combines TRBV7-2 with TRBJ2-1, with 10 bases that match TRBD2. The V gene end was trimmed by 6 bases and the J gene end by 8 bases; junction bases not matched to a gene: 7. The CDR3 totals 14 residues. The germline CDR1 and CDR2 sequences are SGHTA and FQGNSA. CDR3 in amino acids: CASSSAGGPHEQFF. Written as DNA, the CDR3 is TGTGCCAGCAGTTCAGCGGGAGGGCCCCATGAGCAGTTCTTC.

V and J are TRBV11-2 and TRBJ2-5; no firm D call. The V and J ends lost 2 bases and 1 base respectively, with 5 bases between them. The CDR3 is 13 residues long. Germline V lookup: CDR1 SGHAT, CDR2 FQNNGV. CDR3 nucleotides: TGTGCCAGCAGCTTAAGCATCCAAGAGACCCAGTACTTC. The encoded protein is CASSLSIQETQYF.

This sequence joins TRBV4-1 and TRBJ2-5; TRBD2 aligns across 9 bases. This CDR3 is built from 15 residues. Germline V lookup: CDR1 MGHRA, CDR2 YSYEKL. The V and J ends lost 3 bases and 5 bases, in that order; junction bases with no gene match: 7. Written as DNA, the CDR3 is TGCGCCAGCAGCCAGGGGGCGGGAGGGCCGGAGACCCAGTACTTC. This encodes CASSQGAGGPETQYF.

A few counts support this clone. This sample also contains other DNA sequences that code for the same CDR3. The chain has TRBV7-9 and TRBJ1-2, with D maybe TRBD1 (6 bases). This CDR3 is 11 amino acids long. V lost 5 bases and J 7 bases, leaving 8 bases between the germline ends. Germline CDR1 is SEHNR and CDR2 is FQNEAQ (reference sequence). The CDR3 loop reads CASSLRGGYTF. The DNA for the CDR3 is TGTGCCAGCAGCCTCAGGGGTGGCTACACCTTC.

Only a few counts were recorded for this clone. The rearrangement uses TRBV29-1 and TRBJ1-3; 7 positions agree with TRBD1. J gave up 4 bases and V 7 bases, and 7 bases lay outside the gene matches. Germline CDR1 SQVTM, CDR2 ANQGSEA. CDR3 length equals 13 residues. The CDR3 loop is CSATGTAGNTIYF. The CDR3, as DNA: TGCAGCGCTACCGGGACAGCAGGAAACACCATATATTTT.

This clone occurred a few times. The rearrangement joins TRBV5-1 to TRBJ1-1, with 8 bases identical to TRBD1. Germline V CDR1 and CDR2: SGHRS, YFSETQ. This CDR3 region has 14 residues. Losses at the gene ends were 0 bases for V and 6 bases for J; bases not matched to a gene: 4. As DNA, the CDR3 is TGCGCCAGCAGCTTGGCCCAGGGGGCGGCTGAAGCTTTCTTT. As protein: CASSLAQGAAEAFF.

The genes are TRBV7-2 and TRBJ1-2; the match to TRBD1 covers 7 bases. CDR1 and CDR2 (germline): SGHTA, FQGNSA. The CDR3 loop spans 13 amino acids. Trimming took 5 bases from V and 5 from J; bases not matched to a gene: 5. The CDR3 DNA sequence: TGTGCCAGCAGCCAAGGGGGCTGGTATGGCTACACCTTC. It specifies CASSQGGWYGYTF.

This chain connects TRBV4-3 to TRBJ2-2, with 8 nucleotides matching TRBD2. Germline CDR1 is LGHNA and CDR2 is YSLEER. Trimming took 4 bases from V and 5 from J; bases not matched to a gene: 6. This CDR3 region has 15 residues. CDR3 in amino acids: CASSPGLVGTGELFF. The CDR3 DNA sequence: TGCGCCAGCAGCCCGGGACTAGTTGGTACCGGGGAGCTGTTTTTT.

This clone was counted between two and nine times. This sequence joins TRBV6-5 and TRBJ1-2; 9 bases fit TRBD1. The germline gives CDR1 MNHEY, CDR2 SVGAGI. This CDR3 is built from 15 residues. V lost 6 bases, J lost 8 bases, and 13 bases stayed unmatched. In DNA form, the CDR3 reads TGTGCCAGCAGCCCCGGACAGGGGCCGTTAGAGGGCTACACCTTC. Amino acids: CASSPGQGPLEGYTF.

The gene calls are TRBV5-4 and TRBJ2-2, with 9 bases lining up with TRBD2. CDR1 is SGHNT and CDR2 is YYREEE in the germline V gene (reference sequence). This CDR3 contains 17 residues. V gave up 1 base and J gave up 0 bases; unmatched junction bases: 4. CDR3 bases: TGTGCCAGCAGCTTGTCATTAGCGGGGGCGAACACCGGGGAGCTGTTTTTT. Translation: CASSLSLAGANTGELFF.

The gene calls are TRBV6-1 and TRBJ1-2, with TRBD1 matching over 11 bases. Germline V gene data show CDR1 as MNHNS and CDR2 as SASEGT. This CDR3 is built from 14 residues. V was pared by 6 bases and J by 2 bases, with 2 bases of the junction left unmatched. CDR3 protein: CASSRDRGNYGYTF. CDR3 sequence (DNA): TGTGCCAGCAGCCGGGACAGGGGGAACTATGGCTACACCTTC.

The V and J genes are TRBV20-1 and TRBJ1-2; D gene unclear. From germline, CDR1 is DFQATT and CDR2 SNEGSKA (reference sequence). Trimming took off 3 bases at V and 7 bases at J, with 6 bases between the two ends. The CDR3 contains 10 residues. As DNA, the CDR3 is TGCAGTGCTAGCGAGGGTGGCTACACCTTC. It specifies CSASEGGYTF.

This clone was found a few times. J is TRBJ2-2 and V is TRBV19; D is undetermined. The CDR3 is 13 amino acids. Per germline, CDR1 LNHDA and CDR2 SQIVND (reference sequence). V lost 7 bases and J lost 5, with 11 bases in between. The CDR3 region is CASKKASTGELFF. DNA for the CDR3: TGTGCCAGTAAAAAGGCTAGTACCGGGGAGCTGTTTTTT.

This clone was found a few times. The J gene is TRBJ2-1, the V gene TRBV5-1, with 10 bases matching TRBD2. The trim removed 1 base at V and 7 bases at J, leaving 8 bases unmatched. The CDR3 spans 16 residues. Germline V gene lookup returns CDR1 SGHRS and CDR2 YFSETQ. CDR3 coding DNA: TGCGCCAGCAGCTTGCCTCTAGCGGGAGCTCTTAATGAGCAGTTCTTC. It is translated as CASSLPLAGALNEQFF. The complete variable domain, with remaining parts taken from reference TRBV5-1 and TRBJ2-1, reads KAGVTQTPRYLIKTRGQQVTLSCSPISGHRSVSWYQQTPGQGLQFLFEYFSETQRNKGNFPGRFSGRQFSNSRSEMNVSTLELGDSALYLCASSLPLAGALNEQFFGPGTRLTVL.

The CDR3 here is CASSRLAGVKFYEQFF. Here the CDR3 DNA reads TGTGCCAGTAGCCGACTAGCGGGAGTGAAGTTCTATGAGCAGTTCTTC. The chain combines TRBV19 with TRBJ2-1; 12 nucleotides match TRBD2. Per germline, CDR1 LNHDA and CDR2 SQIVND (reference sequence). CDR3 length equals 16 residues. V lost 6 bases to trimming and J lost 8 bases; unmatched junction nucleotides: 11.

The rearrangement joins TRBV11-3 to TRBJ1-1; D possibly corresponds to TRBD1 (6 bases). Germline V gene data show CDR1 as SGHNT and CDR2 as YENEEA. The CDR3 is made up of 14 amino acids. Trimming shortened V by 6 bases and J by 2 bases, and 13 bases separated the two germline ends. The DNA of the CDR3 is TGTGCCAGCAGAACAGGGTTCTCCAACACTGAAGCTTTCTTT. The encoded protein is CASRTGFSNTEAFF.

This chain connects TRBV7-9 to TRBJ1-4; D remains ambiguous. Germline CDR1 and CDR2: SEHNR and FQNEAQ (reference sequence). This CDR3 region has 15 residues. V gave up 3 bases and J gave up 10 bases, with 18 bases separating them. CDR3 in DNA: TGTGCCAGCAGCTTTGAAGTCGGGTTGGGTGGAAAACTGTTTTTT. This encodes CASSFEVGLGGKLFF. Full variable domain (rest looked up from reference TRBV7-9 and TRBJ1-4): DTGVSQNPRHKITKRGQNVTFRCDPISEHNRLYWYRQTLGQGPEFLTYFQNEAQLEKSRLLSDRFSAERPKGSFSTLEIQRTEQGDSAMYLCASSFEVGLGGKLFFGSGTQLSVL.

In this sample, this clone turned up a few times. The rearrangement uses TRBV30 and TRBJ1-2, with D unclear. V lost 5 bases and J 5 bases, leaving 12 bases between the germline ends. The V gene's germline CDR1 is GTSNPN and CDR2 SVGIG (reference sequence). CDR3 length: 12 residues. The CDR3 nucleotides read TGTGCCTGGGCGGTACGGTCATATGGCTACACCTTC. This codes for CAWAVRSYGYTF. Combining the CDR3 with reference TRBV30 and TRBJ1-2 gives the whole variable domain SQTIHQWPATLVQPVGSPLSLECTVEGTSNPNLYWYRQAAGRGLQLLFYSVGIGQISSEVPQNLSASRPQDRQFILSSKKLLLSDSGFYLCAWAVRSYGYTFGSGTRLTVV.

This sequence joins TRBV2 and TRBJ1-2, with 9 bases fitting TRBD1. The CDR3 has 14 residues. Trimming at V came to 1 base and at J to 10 bases, leaving 7 bases not matched to a gene. The germline CDR1 and CDR2 sequences are SNHLY and FYNNEI. CDR3 residues: CASSEVGTGRTYTF. The CDR3, as DNA: TGTGCCAGCAGTGAAGTCGGGACAGGGCGCACCTACACCTTC. The whole variable domain, filled in from reference TRBV2 and TRBJ1-2, reads EPEVTQTPSHQVTQMGQEVILRCVPISNHLYFYWYRQILGQKVEFLVSFYNNEISEKSEIFDDQFSVERPDGSNFTLKIRSTKLEDSAMYFCASSEVGTGRTYTFGSGTRLTVV.

This clone appeared a few times. The V gene is TRBV7-9, the J gene TRBJ2-1; the match to TRBD2 covers 12 bases. In germline, CDR1 is SEHNR, CDR2 FQNEAQ (reference sequence). The junction had 7 bases not matched to a gene; V was cut back by 7 bases and J by 6 bases. The CDR3 sequence is 15 residues long. The CDR3 reads CASTTTSGGPNEQFF. For the CDR3, the DNA is TGTGCCAGCACTACGACTAGCGGGGGCCCCAATGAGCAGTTCTTC.